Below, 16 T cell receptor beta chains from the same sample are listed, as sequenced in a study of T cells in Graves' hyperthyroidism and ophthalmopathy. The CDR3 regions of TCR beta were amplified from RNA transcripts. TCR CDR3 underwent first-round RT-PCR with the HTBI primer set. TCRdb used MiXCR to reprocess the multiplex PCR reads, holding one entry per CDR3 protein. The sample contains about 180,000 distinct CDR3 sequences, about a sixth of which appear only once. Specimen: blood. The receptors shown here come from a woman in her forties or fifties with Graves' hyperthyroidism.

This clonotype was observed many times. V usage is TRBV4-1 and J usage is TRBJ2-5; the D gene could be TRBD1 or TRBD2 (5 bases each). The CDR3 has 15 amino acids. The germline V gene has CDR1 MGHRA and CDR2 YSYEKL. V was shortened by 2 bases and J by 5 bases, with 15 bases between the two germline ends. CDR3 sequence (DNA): TGCGCCAGCAGCCAACAGGGACGATCCGGGGAGACCCAGTACTTC. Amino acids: CASSQQGRSGETQYF.

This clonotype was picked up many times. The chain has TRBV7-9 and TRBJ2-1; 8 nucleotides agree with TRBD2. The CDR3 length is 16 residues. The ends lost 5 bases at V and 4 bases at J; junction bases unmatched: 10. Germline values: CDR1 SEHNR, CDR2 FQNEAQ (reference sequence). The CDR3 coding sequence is TGTGCCAGCAGCCCCGGCAGCGGGGGAGGGTACAATGAGCAGTTCTTC. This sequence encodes CASSPGSGGGYNEQFF.

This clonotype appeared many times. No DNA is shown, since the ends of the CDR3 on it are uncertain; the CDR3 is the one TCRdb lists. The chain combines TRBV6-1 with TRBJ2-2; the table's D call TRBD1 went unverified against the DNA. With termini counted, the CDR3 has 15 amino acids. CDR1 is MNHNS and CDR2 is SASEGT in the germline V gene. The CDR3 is CASRIDRFGAGELFF.

As DNA, the CDR3 is TGCGCCAGCAGCCGTGAACTTTCTCGGGGTTCACCCCTCCACTTT. Its protein product is CASSRELSRGSPLHF. This sequence joins TRBV4-1 and TRBJ1-6; no reliable D call. This CDR3 contains 15 residues. Looked up from germline, CDR1 is MGHRA and CDR2 is YSYEKL. Trimming removed 4 bases at V and 9 bases at J, with 16 bases between.

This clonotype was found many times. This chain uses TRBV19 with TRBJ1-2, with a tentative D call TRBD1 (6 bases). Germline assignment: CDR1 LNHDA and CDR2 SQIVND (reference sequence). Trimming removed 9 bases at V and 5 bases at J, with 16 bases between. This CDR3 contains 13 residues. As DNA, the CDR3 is TGTGCCAGCCAAGGGGGGGGTCGGTATGGCTACACCTTC. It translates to CASQGGGRYGYTF.

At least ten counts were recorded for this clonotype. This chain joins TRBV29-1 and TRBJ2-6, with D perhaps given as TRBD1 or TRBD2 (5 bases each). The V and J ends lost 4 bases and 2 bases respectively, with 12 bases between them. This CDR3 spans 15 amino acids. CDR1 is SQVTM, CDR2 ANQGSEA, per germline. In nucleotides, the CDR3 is TGCAGCGTTGTGGGGGATAAGGCTGGGGCCAACGTCCTGACTTTC. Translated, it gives CSVVGDKAGANVLTF.

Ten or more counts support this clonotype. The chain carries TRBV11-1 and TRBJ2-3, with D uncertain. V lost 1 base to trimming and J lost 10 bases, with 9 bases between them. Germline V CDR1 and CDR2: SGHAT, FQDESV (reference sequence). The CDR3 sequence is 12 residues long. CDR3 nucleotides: TGTGCCAGCAGCTTAGTCGGTCGATCGCAGTATTTT. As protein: CASSLVGRSQYF.

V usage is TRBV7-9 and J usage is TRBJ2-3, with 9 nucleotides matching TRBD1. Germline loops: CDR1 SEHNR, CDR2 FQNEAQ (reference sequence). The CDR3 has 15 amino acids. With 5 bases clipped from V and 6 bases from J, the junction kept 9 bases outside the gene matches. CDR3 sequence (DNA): TGTGCCAGCAGCCTCCGGGACAGGGAACTGGATACGCAGTATTTT. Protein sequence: CASSLRDRELDTQYF.

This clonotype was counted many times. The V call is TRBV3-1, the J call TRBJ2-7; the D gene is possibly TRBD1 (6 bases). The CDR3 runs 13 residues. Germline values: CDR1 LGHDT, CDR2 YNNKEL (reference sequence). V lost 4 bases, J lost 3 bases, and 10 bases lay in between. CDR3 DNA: TGTGCCAGCAGCCCGACAGGATTCTACGAGCAGTACTTC. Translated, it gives CASSPTGFYEQYF.

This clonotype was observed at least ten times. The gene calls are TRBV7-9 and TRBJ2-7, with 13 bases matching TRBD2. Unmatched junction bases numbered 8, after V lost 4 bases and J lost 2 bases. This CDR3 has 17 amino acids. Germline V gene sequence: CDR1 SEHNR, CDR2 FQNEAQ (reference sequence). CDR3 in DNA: TGTGCCAGCAGCTCGACTAGCGGGGGGACCCACACCTACGAGCAGTACTTC. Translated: CASSSTSGGTHTYEQYF.

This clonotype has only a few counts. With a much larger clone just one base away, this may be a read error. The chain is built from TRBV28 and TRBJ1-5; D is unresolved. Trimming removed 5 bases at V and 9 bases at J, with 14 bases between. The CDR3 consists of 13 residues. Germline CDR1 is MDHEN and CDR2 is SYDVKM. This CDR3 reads CASSPDGLRPQHF. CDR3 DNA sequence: TGTGCCAGCAGTCCGGACGGTCTGAGGCCCCAGCATTTT. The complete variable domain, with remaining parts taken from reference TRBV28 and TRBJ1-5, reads DVKVTQSSRYLVKRTGEKVFLECVQDMDHENMFWYRQDPGLGLRLIYFSYDVKMKEKGDIPEGYSVSREKKERFSLILESASTNQTSMYLCASSPDGLRPQHFGDGTRLSIL.

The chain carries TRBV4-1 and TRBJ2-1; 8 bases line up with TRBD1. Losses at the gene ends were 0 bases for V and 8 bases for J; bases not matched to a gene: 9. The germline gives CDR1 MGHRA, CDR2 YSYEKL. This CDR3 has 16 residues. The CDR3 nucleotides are TGCGCCAGCAGCCAAGAGGCGGACAGGGTGGGCGATGAGCAGTTCTTC. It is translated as CASSQEADRVGDEQFF.

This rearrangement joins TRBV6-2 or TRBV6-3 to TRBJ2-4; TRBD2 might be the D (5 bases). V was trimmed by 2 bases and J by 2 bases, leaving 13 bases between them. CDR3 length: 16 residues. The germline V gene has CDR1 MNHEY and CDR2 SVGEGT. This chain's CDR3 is CASSYAGGPTKNIQYF. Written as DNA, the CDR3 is TGTGCCAGCAGTTACGCAGGCGGGCCGACCAAAAACATTCAGTACTTC.

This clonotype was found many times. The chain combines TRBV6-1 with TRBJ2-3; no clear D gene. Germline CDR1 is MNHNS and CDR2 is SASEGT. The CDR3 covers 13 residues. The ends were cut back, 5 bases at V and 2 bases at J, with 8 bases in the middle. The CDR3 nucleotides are TGTGCCAGCAGTTACCCGAACACAGATACGCAGTATTTT. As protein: CASSYPNTDTQYF.

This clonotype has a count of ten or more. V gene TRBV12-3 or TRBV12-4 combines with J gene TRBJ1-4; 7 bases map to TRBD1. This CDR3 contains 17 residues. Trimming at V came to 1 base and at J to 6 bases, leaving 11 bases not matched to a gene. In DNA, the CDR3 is TGTGCCAGCAGTTTAGACCACCGGGACAGAGGTTATGAAAAACTGTTTTTT. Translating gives CASSLDHRDRGYEKLFF.

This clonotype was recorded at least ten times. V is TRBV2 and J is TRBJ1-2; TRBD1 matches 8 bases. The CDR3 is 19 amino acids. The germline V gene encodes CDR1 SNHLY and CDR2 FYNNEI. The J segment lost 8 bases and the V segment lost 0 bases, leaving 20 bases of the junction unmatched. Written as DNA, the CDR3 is TGTGCCAGCAGTGAAGCGCGGCAGGGGGCGTCGTCTGGAGGTCACGGCTACACCTTC. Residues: CASSEARQGASSGGHGYTF.